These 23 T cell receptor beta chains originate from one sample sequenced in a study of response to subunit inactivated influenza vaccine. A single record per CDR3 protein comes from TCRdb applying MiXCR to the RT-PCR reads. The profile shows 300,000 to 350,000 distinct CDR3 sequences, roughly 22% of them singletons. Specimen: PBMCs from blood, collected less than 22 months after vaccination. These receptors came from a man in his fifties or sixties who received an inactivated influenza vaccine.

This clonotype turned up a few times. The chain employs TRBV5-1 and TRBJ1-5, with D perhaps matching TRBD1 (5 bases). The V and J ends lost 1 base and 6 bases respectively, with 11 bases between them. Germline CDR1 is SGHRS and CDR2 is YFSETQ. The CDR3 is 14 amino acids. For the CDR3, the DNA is TGCGCCAGCAGCTTGTTGGGGCCCAGTCAGCCCCAGCATTTT. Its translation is CASSLLGPSQPQHF.

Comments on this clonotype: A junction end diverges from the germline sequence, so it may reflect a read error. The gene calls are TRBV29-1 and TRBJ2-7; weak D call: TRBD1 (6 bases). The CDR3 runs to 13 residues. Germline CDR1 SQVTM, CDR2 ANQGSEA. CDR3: CSVSGTKSYQQYF. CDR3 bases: TGCAGCGTTTCCGGGACAAAGTCCTACCAGCAGTACTTC.

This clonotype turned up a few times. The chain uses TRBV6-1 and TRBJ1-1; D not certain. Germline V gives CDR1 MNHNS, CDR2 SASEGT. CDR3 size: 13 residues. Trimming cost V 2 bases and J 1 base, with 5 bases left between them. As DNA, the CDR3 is TGTGCCAGCAGTGAATTTGGGAACACTGAAGCTTTCTTT. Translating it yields CASSEFGNTEAFF.

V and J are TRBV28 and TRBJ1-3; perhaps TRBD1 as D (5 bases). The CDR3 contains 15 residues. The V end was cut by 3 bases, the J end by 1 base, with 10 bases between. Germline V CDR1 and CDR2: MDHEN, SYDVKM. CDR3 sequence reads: CASSFGRASGNTIYF. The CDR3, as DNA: TGTGCCAGCAGTTTTGGCAGGGCTTCTGGAAACACCATATATTTT.

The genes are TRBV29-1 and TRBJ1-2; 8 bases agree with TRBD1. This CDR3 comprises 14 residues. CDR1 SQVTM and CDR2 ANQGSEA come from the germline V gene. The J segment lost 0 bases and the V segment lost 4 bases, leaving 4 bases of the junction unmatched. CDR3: CSVGLGQANYGYTF. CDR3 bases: TGCAGCGTTGGCCTGGGACAGGCTAACTATGGCTACACCTTC.

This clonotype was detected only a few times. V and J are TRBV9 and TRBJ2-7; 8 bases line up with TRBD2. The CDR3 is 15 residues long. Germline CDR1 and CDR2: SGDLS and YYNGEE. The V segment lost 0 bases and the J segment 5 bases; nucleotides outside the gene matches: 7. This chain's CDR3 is CASSVGSGIPHEQYF. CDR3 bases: TGTGCCAGCAGCGTAGGTAGCGGGATTCCCCACGAGCAGTACTTC.

The CDR3 spells CASSYALGGAEAFF. Here the CDR3 DNA reads TGTGCCAGCAGTTACGCGTTGGGAGGGGCTGAAGCTTTCTTT. This chain connects TRBV6-2 or TRBV6-3 to TRBJ1-1, with D tentatively TRBD1 (5 bases). Germline V gene data show CDR1 as MNHEY and CDR2 as SVGEGT. The germline V and J ends were trimmed by 2 bases and 6 bases, with 13 bases remaining between them. The CDR3 extends over 14 amino acids.

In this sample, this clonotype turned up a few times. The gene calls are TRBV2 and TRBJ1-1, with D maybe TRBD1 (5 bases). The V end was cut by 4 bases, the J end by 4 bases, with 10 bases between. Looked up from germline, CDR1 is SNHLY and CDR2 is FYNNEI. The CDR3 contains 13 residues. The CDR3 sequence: CASSVRGVTEAFF. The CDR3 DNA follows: TGTGCCAGCAGTGTTCGGGGGGTCACTGAAGCTTTCTTT. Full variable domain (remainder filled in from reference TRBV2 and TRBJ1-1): EPEVTQTPSHQVTQMGQEVILRCVPISNHLYFYWYRQILGQKVEFLVSFYNNEISEKSEIFDDQFSVERPDGSNFTLKIRSTKLEDSAMYFCASSVRGVTEAFFGQGTRLTVV.

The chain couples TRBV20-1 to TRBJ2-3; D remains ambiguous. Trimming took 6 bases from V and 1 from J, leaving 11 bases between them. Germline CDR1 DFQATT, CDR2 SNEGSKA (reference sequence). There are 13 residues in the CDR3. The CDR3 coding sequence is TGCAGTGCAGTCGGCGGAGGCACAGATACGCAGTATTTT. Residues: CSAVGGGTDTQYF.

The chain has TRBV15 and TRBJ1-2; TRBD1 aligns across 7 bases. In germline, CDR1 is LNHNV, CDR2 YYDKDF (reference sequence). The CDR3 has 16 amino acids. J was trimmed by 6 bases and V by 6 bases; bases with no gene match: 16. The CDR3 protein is CATRRTLTGVGHGYTF. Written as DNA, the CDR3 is TGTGCCACCAGAAGGACGCTTACAGGGGTTGGGCATGGCTACACCTTC.

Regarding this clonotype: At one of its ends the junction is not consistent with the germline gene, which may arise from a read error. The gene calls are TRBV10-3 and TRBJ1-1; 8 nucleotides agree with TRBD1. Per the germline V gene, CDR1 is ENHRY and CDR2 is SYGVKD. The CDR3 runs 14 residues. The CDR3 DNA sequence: TGTGCCATCAGTGCAGCAGGGGGCAACACTGAAGTTTTCTTT. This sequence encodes CAISAAGGNTEVFF.

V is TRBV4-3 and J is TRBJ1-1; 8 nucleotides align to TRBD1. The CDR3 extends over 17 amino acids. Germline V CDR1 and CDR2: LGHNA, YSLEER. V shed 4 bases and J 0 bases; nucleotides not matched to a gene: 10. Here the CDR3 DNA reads TGCGCCAGCAGCCGAAGAACAGGGGGGTTGATGAACACTGAAGCTTTCTTT. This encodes CASSRRTGGLMNTEAFF.

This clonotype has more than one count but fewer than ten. This CDR3 reads CASRGLFVYNEQFF. CDR3 in DNA: TGTGCCAGCAGGGGACTGTTTGTCTACAATGAGCAGTTCTTC. The V call is TRBV28, the J call TRBJ2-1; maybe TRBD2 (6 bases). This CDR3 has 14 amino acids. Germline V CDR1 and CDR2: MDHEN, SYDVKM. Trimming stripped 6 bases from V and 3 bases from J, with 12 bases between.

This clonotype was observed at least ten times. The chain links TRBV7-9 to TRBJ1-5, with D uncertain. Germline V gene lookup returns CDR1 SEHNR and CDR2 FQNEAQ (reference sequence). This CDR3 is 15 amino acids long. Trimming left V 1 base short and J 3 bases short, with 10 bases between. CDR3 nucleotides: TGTGCCAGCAGCTTAGAGGGTGCTACCAATCAGCCCCAGCATTTT. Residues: CASSLEGATNQPQHF.

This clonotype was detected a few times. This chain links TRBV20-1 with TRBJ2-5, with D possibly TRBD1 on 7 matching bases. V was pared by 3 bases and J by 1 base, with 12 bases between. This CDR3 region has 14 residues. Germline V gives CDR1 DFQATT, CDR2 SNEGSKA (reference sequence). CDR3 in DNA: TGCAGTGCTAGCAGGGGGGCGCGCCAAGAGACCCAGTACTTC. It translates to CSASRGARQETQYF.

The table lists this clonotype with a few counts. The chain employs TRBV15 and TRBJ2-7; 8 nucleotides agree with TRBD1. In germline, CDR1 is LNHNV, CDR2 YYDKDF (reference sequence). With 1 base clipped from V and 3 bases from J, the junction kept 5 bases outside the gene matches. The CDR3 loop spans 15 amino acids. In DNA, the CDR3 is TGTGCCACCAGCAGAGGACAGGGGAACTACTACGAGCAGTACTTC. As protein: CATSRGQGNYYEQYF.

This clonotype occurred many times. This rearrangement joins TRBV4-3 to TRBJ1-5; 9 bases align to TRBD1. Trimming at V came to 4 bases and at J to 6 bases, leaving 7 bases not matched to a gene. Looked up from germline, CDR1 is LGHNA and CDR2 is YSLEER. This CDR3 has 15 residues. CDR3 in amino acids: CASSPQTGGGQPQHF. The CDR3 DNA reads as TGCGCCAGCAGCCCTCAGACAGGGGGTGGTCAGCCCCAGCATTTT.

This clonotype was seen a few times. As DNA, the CDR3 is TGCGCCAGCAGCCAAGATATCAACAGGGGCCTTGGCTACACCTTC. Its translation is CASSQDINRGLGYTF. The V gene is TRBV4-1, the J gene TRBJ1-2; 7 positions match TRBD1. The CDR3 has 15 amino acids. CDR1 is MGHRA and CDR2 is YSYEKL in the germline V gene. Unmatched junction bases numbered 8, after V lost 0 bases and J lost 7 bases.

The CDR3 sequence: CSARDQAGGDGRNYGYTF. For the CDR3, the DNA is TGCAGTGCTAGAGATCAGGCAGGGGGAGACGGCAGAAACTATGGCTACACCTTC. The V and J genes are TRBV20-1 and TRBJ1-2; 7 nucleotides align to TRBD1. Unmatched junction bases numbered 15, after V lost 0 bases and J lost 2 bases. CDR3 size: 18 residues. Germline V gives CDR1 DFQATT, CDR2 SNEGSKA (reference sequence).

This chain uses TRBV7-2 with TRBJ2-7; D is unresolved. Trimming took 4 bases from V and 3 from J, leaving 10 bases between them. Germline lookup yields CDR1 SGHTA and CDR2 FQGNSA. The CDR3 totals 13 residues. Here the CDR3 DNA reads TGTGCCAGCAGCTATCACTTCGACTACGAGCAGTACTTC. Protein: CASSYHFDYEQYF.

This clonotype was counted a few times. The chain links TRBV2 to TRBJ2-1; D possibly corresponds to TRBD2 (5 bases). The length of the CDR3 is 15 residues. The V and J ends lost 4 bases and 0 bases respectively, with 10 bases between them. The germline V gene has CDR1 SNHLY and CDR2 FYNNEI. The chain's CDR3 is CASSAGTRSYNEQFF. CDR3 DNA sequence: TGTGCCAGCAGTGCGGGAACACGCTCCTACAATGAGCAGTTCTTC.

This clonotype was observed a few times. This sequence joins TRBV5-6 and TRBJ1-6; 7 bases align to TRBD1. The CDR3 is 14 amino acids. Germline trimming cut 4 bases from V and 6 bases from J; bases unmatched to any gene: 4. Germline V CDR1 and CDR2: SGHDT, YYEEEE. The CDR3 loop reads CASSQGVANSPLHF. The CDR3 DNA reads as TGTGCCAGCAGCCAGGGGGTTGCTAATTCACCCCTCCACTTT.

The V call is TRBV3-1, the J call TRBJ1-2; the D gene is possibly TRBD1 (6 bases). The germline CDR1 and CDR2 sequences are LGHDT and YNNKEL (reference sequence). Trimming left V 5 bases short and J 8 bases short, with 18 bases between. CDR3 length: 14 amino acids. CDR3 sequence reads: CASSYPRGGGGYTF. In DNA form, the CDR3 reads TGTGCCAGCAGCTACCCTCGAGGGGGAGGCGGCTACACCTTC.